Below, 21 T cell receptor beta chains from the same sample are listed, as sequenced in a study of read filtering for tumor transcriptome and immune sequencing. This library used 300 to 500 ng RNA and molecular barcoded adaptors spanning alpha/delta and beta/gamma chains. Using its own MiXCR run on the reads, TCRdb lists one record per CDR3 protein. The table includes 62,000 or so distinct CDR3 sequences, approximately 13% detected once. The sequenced sample was a population of CD138-negative cells sorted from bone marrow. These TCRs come from a donor at least 40 years old with multiple myeloma.

This sequence joins TRBV7-8 and TRBJ2-2; D not certain. The CDR3 runs to 15 residues. Germline CDR1 is SGHVS and CDR2 is FQNEAQ. V lost 0 bases and J 3 bases, leaving 8 bases between the germline ends. CDR3 nucleotide sequence: TGTGCCAGCAGCTTAGCGGGCAGAGACACCGGGGAGCTGTTTTTT. This translates into CASSLAGRDTGELFF.

This clonotype was recorded at least ten times. This chain links TRBV6-5 with TRBJ2-3, with D perhaps given as TRBD1 or TRBD2 (5 bases each). From germline, CDR1 is MNHEY and CDR2 SVGAGI. The CDR3 is made up of 17 amino acids. V lost 2 bases to trimming and J lost 3 bases, with 18 bases between them. CDR3 amino acids: CASSYLAGTGMTDTQYF. CDR3 nucleotide sequence: TGTGCCAGCAGTTACCTCGCAGGGACCGGGATGACAGATACGCAGTATTTT.

This clonotype has a count of ten or more. V is TRBV3-1 and J is TRBJ2-3; 11 bases fit TRBD2. Germline values: CDR1 LGHDT, CDR2 YNNKEL (reference sequence). V gave up 3 bases and J gave up 14 bases; unmatched junction bases: 7. CDR3 length equals 13 residues. The CDR3 spells CASSQHLAGGAYF. Here the CDR3 DNA reads TGTGCCAGCAGCCAGCACTTAGCGGGGGGGGCGTATTTT.

V gene TRBV6-5 combines with J gene TRBJ2-2; D not resolved. V lost 8 bases, J lost 7 bases, and 8 bases lay in between. This CDR3 contains 11 residues. Germline V CDR1 and CDR2: MNHEY, SVGAGI. The CDR3 DNA follows: TGTGCCAGCCTATTCGGCGGGGAGCTGTTTTTT. This translates into CASLFGGELFF.

The J gene is TRBJ1-2, the V gene TRBV29-1, with TRBD1 as a possible D gene (5 bases). With 5 bases removed from V and 4 bases from J, the gap between germline ends came to 35 bases. Per the germline V gene, CDR1 is SQVTM and CDR2 is ANQGSEA. This CDR3 region has 20 residues. As DNA, the CDR3 is TGCAGCGTTTTCTTCCTTGAGACCCGGGGTAGGGGTCCCCGTCTCTATGGCTACACCTTC. Translated: CSVFFLETRGRGPRLYGYTF.

This clonotype has ten or more counts. The rearrangement joins TRBV15 to TRBJ1-1; no definite D call. The CDR3 has 12 amino acids. Trimming cost V 8 bases and J 3 bases, with 10 bases left between them. The germline CDR1 and CDR2 sequences are LNHNV and YYDKDF (reference sequence). The CDR3 sequence: CATEGDYTEAFF. CDR3 sequence (DNA): TGTGCCACCGAGGGTGATTACACTGAAGCTTTCTTT.

This clonotype was observed at least ten times. The chain has TRBV9 and TRBJ2-1; 13 bases agree with TRBD2. This CDR3 is built from 15 residues. Germline V gene data show CDR1 as SGDLS and CDR2 as YYNGEE. J lost 7 bases, V lost 4 bases, and 5 bases had no gene match. The CDR3 here is CASSLLAGGPNEQFF. The CDR3 nucleotides are TGTGCCAGCAGCCTACTAGCGGGAGGGCCGAATGAGCAGTTCTTC.

This clonotype was counted at least ten times. The CDR3 region has the DNA TGCGCCAGCAGCCAAGAAGGCCCTGGGGGGACTCACTTGAACACCGGGGAGCTGTTTTTT. Protein product: CASSQEGPGGTHLNTGELFF. The chain uses TRBV4-3 and TRBJ2-2; D is possibly TRBD2 (6 bases). The CDR3 has 20 residues. The germline CDR1 and CDR2 sequences are LGHNA and YSLEER. The ends were cut back, 0 bases at V and 1 base at J, with 21 bases in the middle.

By sample fraction, this clonotype is medium-sized. J is TRBJ2-7 and V is TRBV4-3; perhaps D is TRBD1 or TRBD2 (5 bases each). Germline V gene data show CDR1 as LGHNA and CDR2 as YSLEER. V lost 0 bases and J 5 bases, leaving 14 bases between the germline ends. There are 15 residues in the CDR3. For the CDR3, the DNA is TGCGCCAGCAGCCAAGAGTTAGGGGAGCCCGACGAGCAGTACTTC. Its protein is CASSQELGEPDEQYF.

This clonotype was observed a handful of times. Likely a read error: the CDR3 ends without its conserved phenylalanine or tryptophan. CDR3 sequence (DNA): TGCAGTGCCACCTCCCCGGGAGCGGGAGGGACCTACGAGCAGTACCTC. Translated: CSATSPGAGGTYEQYL. This rearrangement joins TRBV20-1 to TRBJ2-7; 10 nucleotides agree with TRBD2. The ends lost 6 bases at V and 2 bases at J; junction bases unmatched: 13. This CDR3 comprises 16 residues. Germline CDR1 is DFQATT and CDR2 is SNEGSKA (reference sequence).

This clonotype has a count of ten or more. The chain recombines TRBV30 with TRBJ2-2; TRBD2 agrees at 7 bases. The germline V gene encodes CDR1 GTSNPN and CDR2 SVGIG (reference sequence). There are 11 residues in the CDR3. Germline trimming cut 6 bases from V and 6 bases from J; bases unmatched to any gene: 1. CDR3 loop: CACGLAGELFF. The CDR3 DNA sequence: TGTGCCTGCGGACTAGCCGGGGAGCTGTTTTTT.

The V and J genes are TRBV7-9 and TRBJ2-1; D is perhaps TRBD2 (5 bases). The CDR3 is 13 residues long. V was clipped by 10 bases and J by 6 bases, with 16 bases between them. Germline V CDR1 and CDR2: SEHNR, FQNEAQ (reference sequence). The CDR3 coding sequence is TGTGCCACCTCGGAGAGGGCTAGCAATGAGCAGTTCTTC. It codes for CATSERASNEQFF.

This clonotype was counted a few times. The chain recombines TRBV30 with TRBJ2-5; D remains ambiguous. Germline CDR1 is GTSNPN and CDR2 is SVGIG (reference sequence). The CDR3 spans 11 residues. V gave up 3 bases and J gave up 8 bases, with 10 bases separating them. The CDR3 bases are TGTGCCTGGAGGGTTCAGTATACCCAGTACTTC. Amino acid sequence: CAWRVQYTQYF. The complete variable domain, with remaining parts taken from reference TRBV30 and TRBJ2-5, reads SQTIHQWPATLVQPVGSPLSLECTVEGTSNPNLYWYRQAAGRGLQLLFYSVGIGQISSEVPQNLSASRPQDRQFILSSKKLLLSDSGFYLCAWRVQYTQYFGPGTRLLVL.

This clonotype has at least ten counts. The chain uses TRBV6-2 or TRBV6-3 and TRBJ1-2; 8 nucleotides agree with TRBD1. The germline V gene encodes CDR1 MNHEY and CDR2 SVGEGT. Trimming took 4 bases from V and 6 from J; bases not matched to a gene: 10. This CDR3 comprises 15 residues. The chain's CDR3 is CASSSITTGGDGYTF. The CDR3 DNA sequence: TGTGCCAGCAGTTCGATAACCACAGGGGGAGATGGCTACACCTTC.

A word on this clonotype: A far larger clone is just one base off, so this is likely a read error. The V call is TRBV21-1, the J call TRBJ2-1; no check of the table's D call, TRBD2, against the DNA was made. TRBV21-1 is classified as a pseudogene. The CDR3 totals 17 residues. CDR3 nucleotide sequence: TGTGCCAGCAGCCGAGGACTAGCGGGAGGGACCTACAATGAGCAGTTCTTC. It yields the protein CASSRGLAGGTYNEQFF.

A note on this clonotype: A much larger clonotype is one base distant, so this may be a read error. This chain links TRBV7-3 with TRBJ1-1; TRBD1 matches at 9 bases. The CDR3 has 14 residues. CDR1 SGHTA and CDR2 FQGTGA come from the germline V gene. The CDR3 reads CTSSPQDRGSEAFF. The CDR3 DNA reads TGTACCAGCAGCCCACAGGACAGGGGCTCTGAAGCTTTCTTT.

This clonotype was seen repeatedly, ten times or more. This chain links TRBV20-1 with TRBJ1-5; TRBD1 aligns across 7 bases. CDR3 size: 16 residues. The germline gives CDR1 DFQATT, CDR2 SNEGSKA (reference sequence). The trim removed 1 base at V and 1 base at J, leaving 7 bases unmatched. The CDR3 nucleotides read TGCAGTGCTAGAGGCCCAGCACAGGGGAGCAATCAGCCCCAGCATTTT. Translating it yields CSARGPAQGSNQPQHF.

The chain carries TRBV7-3 and TRBJ2-1, with 8 bases that match TRBD2. Germline CDR1 is SGHTA and CDR2 is FQGTGA. The CDR3 runs 15 residues. V was pared by 4 bases and J by 8 bases, with 10 bases of the junction left unmatched. The CDR3 region is CASSSGLASHDEQFF. The CDR3 coding sequence is TGTGCCAGCAGCTCCGGACTAGCCTCCCACGATGAGCAGTTCTTC.

This clonotype was recorded many times. The V call is TRBV29-1, the J call TRBJ2-3; 13 bases map to TRBD2. Trimming removed 7 bases from V and 6 bases from J; junction bases left unmatched: 10. This CDR3 is 15 amino acids long. Germline-derived CDR1 and CDR2 are SQVTM and ANQGSEA. CDR3 nucleotide sequence: TGCAGCGCCTACCCGACTAGCGGGAGGACGGATACGCAGTATTTT. Residues: CSAYPTSGRTDTQYF.

Comment on this clonotype: A much larger clone lies one base from this, so it may be a read error. The rearrangement uses TRBV7-3 and TRBJ2-1; 9 bases are a match to TRBD2. The CDR3 is made up of 15 amino acids. The germline V gene encodes CDR1 SGHTA and CDR2 FQGTGA. Here the CDR3 DNA reads TGTGTCAGCAGCCCTCGACTAGCGGCTTCCAATGAGCAGTTCTTC. Encoded protein: CVSSPRLAASNEQFF. The variable domain in full, with the rest retrieved from reference TRBV7-3 and TRBJ2-1, is GAGVSQTPSNKVTEKGKYVELRCDPISGHTALYWYRQSLGQGPEFLIYFQGTGAADDSGLPNDRFFAVRPEGSVSTLKIQRTERGDSAVYLCVSSPRLAASNEQFFGPGTRLTVL.

This clonotype was observed many times. The chain employs TRBV29-1 and TRBJ2-7; 10 bases align to TRBD1. The germline V gene encodes CDR1 SQVTM and CDR2 ANQGSEA. V dropped 7 bases and J dropped 5; count of bases not matched to a gene: 11. This CDR3 region has 14 residues. The CDR3 sequence is CSALLRDRGHEQYF. The CDR3 DNA follows: TGCAGCGCCCTACTCCGGGACAGGGGTCACGAGCAGTACTTC.